Sequencing of this TCR beta chain was carried out in a study of T cells in Graves' hyperthyroidism and ophthalmopathy. General observations from the study: Before onset, by a median of 6.5 months, the model predicted ophthalmopathy.

RNA transcripts served as the template for amplifying TCR beta CDR3 regions. First-round RT-PCR with HTBI primers amplified the TCR CDR3 region. TCRdb itself ran the multiplex PCR reads through MiXCR, one entry per CDR3 protein. Of about 610,000 distinct CDR3 sequences detected, around 45% appear once; the ten largest clones hold more than 7.5%. A remark on this clonotype: Antigen unknown.

This CDR3 spans 18 amino acids. V trimming: 4 bases; J trimming: 4 bases; junction bases outside the gene matches: 16. Per germline, CDR1 SGHTA and CDR2 FQGNSA. What was sequenced was peripheral blood or thyroid tissue (not recorded which). The J gene is TRBJ2-5, the V gene TRBV7-2; 9 nucleotides line up with TRBD2. The clonotype was recovered from a woman under 30 with Graves' hyperthyroidism. This CDR3 is CASSWTGAGGPKGETQYF. The CDR3, as DNA: TGTGCCAGCAGCTGGACTGGGGCGGGAGGGCCTAAGGGAGAGACCCAGTACTTC.